This TCR beta chain was identified in a study of blood T cell repertoires in COVID-19. Study-wide context: Samples taken during acute and convalescent COVID-19 were collected in the United States, Italy and Spain.

Authors' methods: Estimation of nucleated cell counts was performed using reference gene primer amplification. Here immunoSEQ multiplex PCR was the method, and the copy in TCRdb shows in-frame clones only, minus some. V and J calls and clone size are as listed in that table; D and trimming were resolved from the DNA. This sample yields approximately 180,000 clones, of which about 88% are seen a single time; 1% to 1.5% belongs to the top ten. Participants' reported clinical history set cohort assignment. The CDR3 totals 13 residues. Germline V CDR1 and CDR2: SGHRS, YFSETQ. The J segment lost 7 bases and the V segment lost 4 bases, leaving 2 bases of the junction unmatched. This clone was observed a single time.

The chain has TRBV5-1 and TRBJ2-1, with 10 bases fitting TRBD1. The specimen was PBMCs or T cells enriched from blood (not recorded which). This clonotype originated in a human donor with acute COVID-19. The donor label of this sample is uncertain. CDR3 protein: CASSGQGVNEQFF. In DNA, the CDR3 is TGCGCCAGCAGCGGACAGGGGGTTAATGAGCAGTTCTTC.